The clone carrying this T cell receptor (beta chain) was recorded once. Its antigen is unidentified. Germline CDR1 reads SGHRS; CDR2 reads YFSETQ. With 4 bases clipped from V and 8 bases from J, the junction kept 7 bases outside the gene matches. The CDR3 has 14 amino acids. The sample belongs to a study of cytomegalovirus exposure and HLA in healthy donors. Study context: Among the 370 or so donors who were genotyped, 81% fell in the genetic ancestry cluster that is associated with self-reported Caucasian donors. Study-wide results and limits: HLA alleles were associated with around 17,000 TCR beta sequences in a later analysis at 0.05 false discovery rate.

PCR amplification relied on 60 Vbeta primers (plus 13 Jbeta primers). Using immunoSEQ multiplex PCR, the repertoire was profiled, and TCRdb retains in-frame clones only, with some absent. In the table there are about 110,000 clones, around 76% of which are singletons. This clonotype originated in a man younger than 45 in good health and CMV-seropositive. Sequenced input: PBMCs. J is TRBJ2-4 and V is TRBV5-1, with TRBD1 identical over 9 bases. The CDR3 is CASSLGQGLDIQYF. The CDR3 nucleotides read TGCGCCAGCAGCCTGGGACAGGGATTGGACATTCAGTACTTC.